The T cell receptor (beta chain) described here comes from a study of lymphopenia after photon versus proton radiotherapy. Points from the study as a whole: Only patients who died were analyzed for survival; proton advantage is unproven. Relative stability marked proton patients; photon patients lost diversity and naive cells. After lymphocyte nadir, photon-treated repertoires showed oligoclonal expansion, especially CD8+ Temra.

Data came from immunoSEQ multiplex PCR; TCRdb stores just in-frame clones and leaves some out. The repertoire holds tens of thousands of clones, approximately 92% seen once, with less than 8% in the top ten. The CDR3 is 14 amino acids. The V and J ends lost 7 bases and 5 bases respectively, with 17 bases between them. The germline V gene encodes CDR1 MDHEN and CDR2 SYDVKM. Remarks on this clone: Its antigen is unidentified.

The sequence came from a woman in her 70s with pancreatic cancer. Some clones in this sample may be carry-over from other donors' samples. This chain connects TRBV28 to TRBJ1-2, with D perhaps matching TRBD1 (6 bases). Sequencing was performed on peripheral blood, taken from a patient treated with proton-based radiotherapy. The CDR3 nucleotides are TGTGCCAGCACCGATTCAACAGGGAATTATGGCTACACCTTC. It encodes CASTDSTGNYGYTF.